This entry lists 30 T cell receptor beta chains sequenced from one sample in a study of blood T cell repertoires in COVID-19. The repertoire was sequenced with immunoSEQ multiplex PCR; TCRdb's copy has only in-frame clones and lacks some. Of about 130,000 clones listed, approximately 77% are singletons. The specimen sequenced was peripheral blood. The source is an elderly man with acute or convalescent COVID-19.

Details on this clone: A read error may explain this, as a much larger clone is one base away. The chain combines TRBV12-3 or TRBV12-4 with TRBJ1-2; D unclear. This CDR3 region has 11 residues. V was shortened by 6 bases and J by 1 base, with 3 bases between the two germline ends. CDR3 DNA sequence: TGTGCCAGCAGCTTTAACTATGGCTACACCTTC. Translated, it gives CASSFNYGYTF.

V usage is TRBV30 and J usage is TRBJ2-5, with 7 bases that match TRBD1. This CDR3 spans 15 amino acids. Losses at the gene ends were 2 bases for V and 1 base for J; bases not matched to a gene: 7. Germline CDR1 reads GTSNPN; CDR2 reads SVGIG (reference sequence). CDR3 nucleotides: TGTGCCTGGAGTATGGGACAGATCAGCCAAGAGACCCAGTACTTC. It encodes CAWSMGQISQETQYF. Supplemented by reference TRBV30 and TRBJ2-5, the full variable domain reads SQTIHQWPATLVQPVGSPLSLECTVEGTSNPNLYWYRQAAGRGLQLLFYSVGIGQISSEVPQNLSASRPQDRQFILSSKKLLLSDSGFYLCAWSMGQISQETQYFGPGTRLLVL.

In its sample, this clone was seen a few times. The chain links TRBV3-1 (or the pseudogene TRBV3-2) to TRBJ1-5; 10 nucleotides agree with TRBD1. CDR3 length equals 19 residues. With V trimmed by 4 bases and J by 4 bases, 16 bases remained unmatched. The germline V gene encodes CDR1 LGHDT and CDR2 YNNKEL (reference sequence). The CDR3 DNA is TGTGCCAGCAGCCCTCAGGCCCGGACCCCGGGACAGGGGAATCAGCCCCAGCATTTT. Translation gives CASSPQARTPGQGNQPQHF.

This sequence joins TRBV4-3 and TRBJ1-2; D is unclear. The germline V gene encodes CDR1 LGHNA and CDR2 YSLEER. CDR3 size: 13 residues. Trimming removed 1 base at V and 6 bases at J, with 9 bases between. CDR3 nucleotides: TGCGCCAGCAGCCAAGCAGAGGGTGATGGCTACACCTTC. Residues: CASSQAEGDGYTF.

The CDR3 sequence: CATEDSHPQVQYF. For the CDR3, the DNA is TGTGCCACCGAGGACAGCCATCCCCAGGTCCAGTACTTC. The genes are TRBV28 and TRBJ2-5; a weak D match, TRBD1 (6 bases). The CDR3 runs to 13 residues. CDR1 MDHEN and CDR2 SYDVKM come from the germline V gene. V lost 10 bases and J 10 bases, leaving 22 bases between the germline ends.

The J gene is TRBJ1-1, the V gene TRBV27, with D tentatively TRBD1 (6 bases). The CDR3 covers 13 residues. Trimming removed 5 bases at V and 7 bases at J, with 14 bases between. Germline V lookup: CDR1 MNHEY, CDR2 SMNVEV (reference sequence). The CDR3 loop is CASSPLQTGEAFF. CDR3 nucleotides: TGTGCCAGCAGTCCCTTACAGACAGGTGAAGCTTTCTTT.

This rearrangement joins TRBV7-9 to TRBJ2-7; a weak D match, TRBD2 (5 bases). V shed 2 bases and J shed 2 bases, with 10 bases lying between them. The CDR3 consists of 14 residues. Germline CDR1 is SEHNR and CDR2 is FQNEAQ (reference sequence). The CDR3, as DNA: TGTGCCAGCAGCTTAACTACCGGGACCTACGAGCAGTACTTC. Translating gives CASSLTTGTYEQYF. Together with reference TRBV7-9 and TRBJ2-7, the CDR3 gives the full variable domain: DTGVSQNPRHKITKRGQNVTFRCDPISEHNRLYWYRQTLGQGPEFLTYFQNEAQLEKSRLLSDRFSAERPKGSFSTLEIQRTEQGDSAMYLCASSLTTGTYEQYFGPGTRLTVT.

The chain has TRBV6-5 and TRBJ1-2; possibly TRBD1 for D (5 bases). Germline CDR1 reads MNHEY; CDR2 reads SVGAGI. V dropped 10 bases and J dropped 7 bases, with 16 bases sitting between them. This CDR3 contains 12 residues. Here the CDR3 reads CAISDILPGYTF. As DNA, the CDR3 is TGTGCCATCTCGGACATTTTACCTGGCTACACCTTC.

The genes are TRBV2 and TRBJ1-5; no firm D call. Trimming stripped 6 bases from V and 5 bases from J, with 14 bases between. The length of the CDR3 is 14 residues. Germline V gene lookup returns CDR1 SNHLY and CDR2 FYNNEI. The CDR3 loop is CASRTDGKDQPQHF. For the CDR3, the DNA is TGTGCCAGCAGGACGGACGGGAAAGATCAGCCCCAGCATTTT.

The genes are TRBV7-9 and TRBJ2-7, with 12 bases identical to TRBD1. CDR3 length: 17 amino acids. V lost 1 base to trimming and J lost 3 bases; unmatched junction nucleotides: 7. Germline CDR1 is SEHNR and CDR2 is FQNEAQ (reference sequence). The DNA for the CDR3 is TGTGCCAGCAGCTTAGATAAGGGGACAGGGGGCCTCTACGAGCAGTACTTC. Its translation is CASSLDKGTGGLYEQYF.

This chain links TRBV7-9 with TRBJ2-2; the D gene is possibly TRBD2 (6 bases). The CDR3 has 16 residues. Trimming stripped 7 bases from V and 1 base from J, with 16 bases between. Per the germline V gene, CDR1 is SEHNR and CDR2 is FQNEAQ (reference sequence). The CDR3 protein is CASTPGGSGNTGELFF. Written as DNA, the CDR3 is TGTGCCAGCACCCCTGGAGGGTCTGGGAACACCGGGGAGCTGTTTTTT.

V usage is TRBV4-3 and J usage is TRBJ1-2; 10 positions match TRBD1. Germline CDR1 and CDR2: LGHNA and YSLEER. The CDR3 totals 15 residues. V lost 4 bases, J lost 3 bases, and 5 bases stayed unmatched. CDR3 sequence reads: CASSPRDRGDYGYTF. The CDR3 coding sequence is TGCGCCAGCAGCCCCCGGGACAGGGGCGACTATGGCTACACCTTC.

The V and J genes are TRBV6-1 and TRBJ1-2; tentative D call: TRBD1 (5 bases). The germline gives CDR1 MNHNS, CDR2 SASEGT. The CDR3 is 13 residues long. V lost 3 bases and J lost 3, with 8 bases in between. The CDR3 reads CASSEGGDYGYTF. The CDR3 nucleotides are TGTGCCAGCAGTGAGGGAGGGGACTATGGCTACACCTTC.

This clone was observed a single time. The V gene is TRBV2, the J gene TRBJ2-7; perhaps TRBD1 as D (5 bases). Trimming removed 8 bases at V and 6 bases at J, with 14 bases between. The CDR3 runs to 12 residues. CDR1 SNHLY and CDR2 FYNNEI come from the germline V gene. The CDR3 coding sequence is TGTGCCAGCTTCCAGGGATTAGGCGAGCAGTACTTC. The encoded protein is CASFQGLGEQYF.

This sequence joins TRBV7-8 and TRBJ2-7; D not resolved. CDR1 and CDR2 (germline): SGHVS, FQNEAQ. There are 15 residues in the CDR3. The V gene lost 2 bases and the J gene lost 2 bases, with 13 bases spanning the gap. CDR3 in amino acids: CASSLHEAYTYEQYF. CDR3 DNA sequence: TGTGCCAGCAGCTTACATGAGGCTTACACCTACGAGCAGTACTTC.

The chain couples TRBV15 to TRBJ1-6; 7 nucleotides match TRBD1. The CDR3 is made up of 14 amino acids. CDR1 LNHNV and CDR2 YYDKDF come from the germline V gene (reference sequence). J lost 10 bases, V lost 4 bases, and 7 bases had no gene match. The DNA of the CDR3 is TGTGCCACCAGCATAGACAGGGTAGGATCACCCCTCCACTTT. Translation gives CATSIDRVGSPLHF.

This clone was counted at least ten times. The chain carries TRBV19 and TRBJ2-2, with 10 bases fitting TRBD1. The CDR3 length is 15 residues. Germline V gene data show CDR1 as LNHDA and CDR2 as SQIVND (reference sequence). Trimming cost V 5 bases and J 4 bases; bases outside gene matches: 4. CDR3 loop: CASSPGTGVTGELFF. CDR3 bases: TGTGCCAGTAGTCCCGGGACAGGGGTCACCGGGGAGCTGTTTTTT.

This clone was found a few times. The V and J genes are TRBV4-1 and TRBJ2-3, with 10 bases matching TRBD2. Germline loops: CDR1 MGHRA, CDR2 YSYEKL. The CDR3 loop spans 17 amino acids. The V and J ends lost 0 bases and 5 bases, in that order; junction bases with no gene match: 8. Written as DNA, the CDR3 is TGCGCCAGCAGCCAAGATAAGTCTAGCGGGGGATTAGATACGCAGTATTTT. This sequence encodes CASSQDKSSGGLDTQYF.

As concerns this clone: Other DNA sequences within the sample encode an identical CDR3. The chain links TRBV3-1 (or the pseudogene TRBV3-2) to TRBJ1-2, with TRBD1 matching over 7 bases. CDR1 and CDR2 from the germline V gene are LGHDT and YNNKEL (reference sequence). The CDR3 has 15 residues. J lost 4 bases, V lost 4 bases, and 9 bases had no gene match. CDR3 sequence: CASSRVQGGSYGYTF. The CDR3 DNA reads TGTGCCAGCAGCCGAGTTCAGGGGGGCAGCTATGGCTACACCTTC.

The rearrangement links TRBV5-4 to TRBJ2-3; 12 positions match TRBD2. The CDR3 spans 16 residues. V dropped 3 bases and J dropped 8; count of bases not matched to a gene: 10. CDR1 and CDR2 from the germline V gene are SGHNT and YYREEE (reference sequence). In nucleotides, the CDR3 is TGTGCCAGCAGCTCTAGACTAGCGGGGGTGGCGGTTACGCAGTATTTT. This sequence encodes CASSSRLAGVAVTQYF.

This chain uses TRBV4-1 with TRBJ1-2, with 9 bases matching TRBD1. Germline V gives CDR1 MGHRA, CDR2 YSYEKL. The CDR3 length is 16 residues. J was trimmed by 4 bases and V by 1 base; bases with no gene match: 7. The CDR3 loop reads CASSQVTGGWGYGYTF. CDR3 coding DNA: TGCGCCAGCAGCCAAGTTACAGGGGGCTGGGGCTATGGCTACACCTTC.

The chain links TRBV12-3 or TRBV12-4 to TRBJ2-5; D is unresolved. The germline V and J ends were trimmed by 6 bases and 1 base, with 9 bases remaining between them. This CDR3 is 13 amino acids long. CDR3: CASSSRGQETQYF. CDR3 nucleotides: TGTGCCAGCAGCTCCAGAGGCCAAGAGACCCAGTACTTC.

The chain has TRBV24-1 and TRBJ1-2; the D gene is possibly TRBD1 (6 bases). V was cut by 2 bases and J by 11 bases, with 8 bases left in between. CDR1 is KGHDR, CDR2 SFDVKD, per germline. This CDR3 has 11 residues. The CDR3 DNA follows: TGTGCCACCAGTGATTCGAGGGGGTACACCTTC. Translating it yields CATSDSRGYTF.

This chain links TRBV5-1 with TRBJ2-3; weak D call: TRBD2 (5 bases). Germline CDR1 reads SGHRS; CDR2 reads YFSETQ. This CDR3 comprises 13 residues. V was trimmed by 4 bases and J by 4 bases, leaving 10 bases between them. CDR3 amino acids: CASSREGADTQYF. Here the CDR3 DNA reads TGCGCCAGCAGCCGGGAAGGAGCAGATACGCAGTATTTT. Variable domain in full (rest from reference TRBV5-1 and TRBJ2-3): KAGVTQTPRYLIKTRGQQVTLSCSPISGHRSVSWYQQTPGQGLQFLFEYFSETQRNKGNFPGRFSGRQFSNSRSEMNVSTLELGDSALYLCASSREGADTQYFGPGTRLTVL.

The chain couples TRBV4-1 to TRBJ2-7; 15 positions agree with TRBD2. The CDR3 covers 15 residues. Per the germline V gene, CDR1 is MGHRA and CDR2 is YSYEKL. V was pared by 4 bases and J by 8 bases, with 6 bases of the junction left unmatched. CDR3 in amino acids: CASSPRGLAGGQQYF. The CDR3 nucleotides read TGCGCCAGCAGCCCCCGGGGACTAGCGGGGGGCCAGCAGTACTTC.

This sequence joins TRBV7-2 and TRBJ1-6; no definite D call. Looked up from germline, CDR1 is SGHTA and CDR2 is FQGNSA. The V and J ends lost 3 bases and 1 base respectively, with 7 bases between them. This CDR3 is 15 amino acids long. This CDR3 reads CASSFRHSYNSPLHF. The CDR3 DNA follows: TGTGCCAGCAGCTTCCGACATTCCTATAATTCACCCCTCCACTTT. The full variable domain, its missing parts supplied by reference TRBV7-2 and TRBJ1-6, is GAGVSQSPSNKVTEKGKDVELRCDPISGHTALYWYRQSLGQGLEFLIYFQGNSAPDKSGLPSDRFSAERTGGSVSTLTIQRTQQEDSAVYLCASSFRHSYNSPLHFGNGTRLTVT.

This clone was counted once. The chain links TRBV5-6 to TRBJ2-1; TRBD2 matches at 14 bases. The CDR3 runs to 18 residues. V lost 0 bases to trimming and J lost 5 bases; unmatched junction nucleotides: 7. The V gene's germline CDR1 is SGHDT and CDR2 YYEEEE. The CDR3 region has the DNA TGTGCCAGCAGCTTGGCCCCGACTAGCGGGGGGGCGAACAATGAGCAGTTCTTC. This encodes CASSLAPTSGGANNEQFF.

The chain's CDR3 is CASSLGTSGSGTDTQYF. The CDR3 DNA follows: TGTGCCAGCTCCCTGGGGACTAGCGGATCAGGAACAGATACGCAGTATTTT. The rearrangement uses TRBV18 and TRBJ2-3; 11 positions agree with TRBD2. The CDR3 covers 17 residues. Losses at the gene ends were 6 bases for V and 3 bases for J; bases not matched to a gene: 11. The germline gives CDR1 KGHSH, CDR2 LQKENI.

The V and J genes are TRBV28 and TRBJ2-1; no reliable D call. V was clipped by 4 bases and J by 4 bases, with 8 bases between them. Germline CDR1 is MDHEN and CDR2 is SYDVKM. The CDR3 loop spans 13 amino acids. The CDR3 sequence is CASSYSEYNEQFF. The CDR3 coding sequence is TGTGCCAGCAGTTATTCGGAGTACAATGAGCAGTTCTTC.

The chain has TRBV20-1 and TRBJ1-2, with 10 bases lining up with TRBD1. Looked up from germline, CDR1 is DFQATT and CDR2 is SNEGSKA (reference sequence). The length of the CDR3 is 17 residues. V shed 3 bases and J 1 base; nucleotides not matched to a gene: 11. CDR3 DNA sequence: TGCAGTGCTAGTTATCGGGATCGGGACAGGGGTAACTATGGCTACACCTTC. The encoded protein is CSASYRDRDRGNYGYTF.